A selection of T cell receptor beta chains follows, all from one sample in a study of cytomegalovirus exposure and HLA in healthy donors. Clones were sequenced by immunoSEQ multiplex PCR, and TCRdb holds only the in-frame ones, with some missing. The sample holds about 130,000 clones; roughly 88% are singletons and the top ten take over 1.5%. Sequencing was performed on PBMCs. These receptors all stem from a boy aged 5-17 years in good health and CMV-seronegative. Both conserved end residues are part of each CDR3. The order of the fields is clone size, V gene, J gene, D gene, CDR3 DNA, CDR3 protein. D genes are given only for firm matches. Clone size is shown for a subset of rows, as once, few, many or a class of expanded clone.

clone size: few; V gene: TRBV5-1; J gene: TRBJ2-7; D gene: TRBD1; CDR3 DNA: TGCGCCAGCAGCTTGGAATCGGACAGGGTTCTGTACTTC; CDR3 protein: CASSLESDRVLYF
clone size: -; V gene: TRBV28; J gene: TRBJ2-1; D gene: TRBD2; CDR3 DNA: TGTGCCAGCAACTCGCCCTATAGCGGGGTGGGTAATGAGCAGTTCTTC; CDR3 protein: CASNSPYSGVGNEQFF
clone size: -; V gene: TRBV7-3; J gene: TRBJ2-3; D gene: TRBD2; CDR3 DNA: TGTGCCAGCAGCCTAGCGGGGGGACGCACAGATACGCAGTATTTT; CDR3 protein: CASSLAGGRTDTQYF
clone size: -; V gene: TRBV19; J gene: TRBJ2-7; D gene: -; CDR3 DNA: TGTGCCAGTAGTGGCAGGGACTACGAGCAGTACTTC; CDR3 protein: CASSGRDYEQYF
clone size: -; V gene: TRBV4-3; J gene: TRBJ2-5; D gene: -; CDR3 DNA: TGCGCCAGCAGCCAAGGTACAGGCGTTCAAGAGACCCAGTACTTC; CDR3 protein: CASSQGTGVQETQYF
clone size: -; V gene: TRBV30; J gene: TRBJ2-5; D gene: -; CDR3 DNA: TGTGCCTGGAGGGCGGGACAGCTCAACCAAGAGACCCAGTACTTC; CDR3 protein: CAWRAGQLNQETQYF
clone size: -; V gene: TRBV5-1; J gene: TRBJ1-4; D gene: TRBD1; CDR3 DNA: TGCGCCAGCAGCAGGACAGGTGGCCCGGCTAATGAAAAACTGTTTTTT; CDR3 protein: CASSRTGGPANEKLFF
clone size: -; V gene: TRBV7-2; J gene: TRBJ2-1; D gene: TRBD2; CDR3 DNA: TGTGCCAGCAGCTTAGTTGGGACTAGCGGGGGAAATGAGCAGTTCTTC; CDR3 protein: CASSLVGTSGGNEQFF
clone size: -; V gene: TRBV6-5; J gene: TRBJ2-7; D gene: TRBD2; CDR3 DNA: TGTGCCAGCAGTTACTCCCCGGGACTAGCGAAGCAGTACTTC; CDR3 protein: CASSYSPGLAKQYF
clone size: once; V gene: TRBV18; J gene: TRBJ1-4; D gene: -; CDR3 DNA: TGTGCCAGCTCGCCACTAGATAATGAAAAACTGTTTTTT; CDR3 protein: CASSPLDNEKLFF
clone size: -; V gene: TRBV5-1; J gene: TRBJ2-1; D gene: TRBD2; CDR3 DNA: TGCGCCAGCAGCGAGGGACTAGCGGGGGGAATTGAGCAGTTCTTC; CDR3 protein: CASSEGLAGGIEQFF
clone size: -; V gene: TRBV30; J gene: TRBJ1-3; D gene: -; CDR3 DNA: TGTGCCTGGAGCACGCGGGTCTCTGGAAACACCATATATTTT; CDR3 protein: CAWSTRVSGNTIYF
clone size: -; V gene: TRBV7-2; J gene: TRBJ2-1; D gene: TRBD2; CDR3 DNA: TGTGCCAGCAGGGGGGGGGCCTACAATGAGCAGTTCTTC; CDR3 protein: CASRGGAYNEQFF
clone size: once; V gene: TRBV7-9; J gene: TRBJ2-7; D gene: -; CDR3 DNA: TGTGCCGGAAGGAGGGACGGTGAAACCTACGAGCAGTACTTC; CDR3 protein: CAGRRDGETYEQYF
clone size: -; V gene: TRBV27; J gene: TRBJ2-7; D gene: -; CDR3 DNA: TGTGCCAGCAGTTCACAGGGCAGGGGGGCCTCCTACGAGCAGTACTTC; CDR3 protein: CASSSQGRGASYEQYF
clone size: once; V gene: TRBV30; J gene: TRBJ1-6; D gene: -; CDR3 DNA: TGTGCCTGGAGAACAGGGAATACAGGGCTCTCCCTCCACTTT; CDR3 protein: CAWRTGNTGLSLHF
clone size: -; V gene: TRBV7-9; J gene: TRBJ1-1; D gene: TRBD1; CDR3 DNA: TGTGCCAGCAGCACCGGGACAGGGGCGGCTACTGAAGCTTTCTTT; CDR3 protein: CASSTGTGAATEAFF
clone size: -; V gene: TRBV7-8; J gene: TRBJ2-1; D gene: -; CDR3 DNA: TGTGCCAGCAGCTTATCTATCTCCTACAATGAGCAGTTCTTC; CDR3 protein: CASSLSISYNEQFF
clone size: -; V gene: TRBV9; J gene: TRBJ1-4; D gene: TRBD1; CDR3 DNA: TGTGCCAGCAACCTGGGGGACAGGGTTGGGGAAAAACTGTTTTTT; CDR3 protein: CASNLGDRVGEKLFF
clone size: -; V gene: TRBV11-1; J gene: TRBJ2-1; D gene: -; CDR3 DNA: TGTGCCAGCAGCTTAAAGTTCGTGGGAAGGGGTGAGCAGTTCTTC; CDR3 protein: CASSLKFVGRGEQFF
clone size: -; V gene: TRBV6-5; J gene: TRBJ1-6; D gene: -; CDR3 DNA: TGTGCCAGCAGTAGAGACAGAAGAAATTCACCCCTCCACTTT; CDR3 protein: CASSRDRRNSPLHF
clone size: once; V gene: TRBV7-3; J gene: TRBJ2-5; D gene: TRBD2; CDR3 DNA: TGTGCCAGCAGCTCGGGACTAGCGGGGGGTGGAGAGACCCAGTACTTC; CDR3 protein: CASSSGLAGGGETQYF
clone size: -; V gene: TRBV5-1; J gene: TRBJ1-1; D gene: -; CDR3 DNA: TGCGCCAGCAGCTTGAAAGGGGCAAACGGTGAAGCTTTCTTT; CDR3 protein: CASSLKGANGEAFF
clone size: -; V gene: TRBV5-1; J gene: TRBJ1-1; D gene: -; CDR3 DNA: TGCGCCAGCAGCTCCGGCGGCGACACTGAAGCTTTCTTT; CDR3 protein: CASSSGGDTEAFF
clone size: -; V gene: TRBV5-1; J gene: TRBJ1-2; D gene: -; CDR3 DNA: TGCGCCAGCAGCGAGGAGGGGACTAACTATGGCTACACCTTC; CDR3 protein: CASSEEGTNYGYTF
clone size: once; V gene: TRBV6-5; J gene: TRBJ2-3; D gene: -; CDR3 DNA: TGTGCCAGCAGTTTAACCCCAGCGAGTGATACGCAGTATTTT; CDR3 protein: CASSLTPASDTQYF
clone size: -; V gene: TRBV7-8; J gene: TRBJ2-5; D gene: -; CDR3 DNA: TGTGCCAGCAGCTTAGACCTACTAGCATCAAAGACCCAGTACTTC; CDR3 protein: CASSLDLLASKTQYF
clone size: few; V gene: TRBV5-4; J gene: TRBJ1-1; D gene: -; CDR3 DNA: TGTGCCAGCAGCTTGCAGGCGGGAAGGACTGAAGCTTTCTTT; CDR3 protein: CASSLQAGRTEAFF
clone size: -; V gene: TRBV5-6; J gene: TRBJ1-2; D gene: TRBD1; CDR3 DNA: TGTGCCAGCAGTCTGTCCCGGGACAGGGAGAACTATGGCTACACCTTC; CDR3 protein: CASSLSRDRENYGYTF
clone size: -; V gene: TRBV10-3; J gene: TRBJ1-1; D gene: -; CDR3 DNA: TGTGCCATCAGTGTCGAAGAAACGGGCACTGAAGCTTTCTTT; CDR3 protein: CAISVEETGTEAFF
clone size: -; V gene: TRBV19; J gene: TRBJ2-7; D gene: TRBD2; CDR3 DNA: TGTGCCAGTAAACCCGGGACTAGCGGGAGGGACGAGCAGTACTTC; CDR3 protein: CASKPGTSGRDEQYF
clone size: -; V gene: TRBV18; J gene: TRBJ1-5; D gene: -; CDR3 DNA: TGTGCTACAAGCCGGGAAAATCAGCCCCAGCATTTT; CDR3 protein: CATSRENQPQHF
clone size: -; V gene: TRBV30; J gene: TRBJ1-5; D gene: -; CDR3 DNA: TGTGCCTGGGCACTCGGGGATGTGGAGCCCCAGCATTTT; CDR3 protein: CAWALGDVEPQHF
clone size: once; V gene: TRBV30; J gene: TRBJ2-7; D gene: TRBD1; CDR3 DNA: TGTGCCTGGAGTGTTCCGGGACAGGGTCACGAGCAGTACTTC; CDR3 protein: CAWSVPGQGHEQYF
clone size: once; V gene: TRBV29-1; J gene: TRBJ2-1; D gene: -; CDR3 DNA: TGCAGCGCCCGGGAATGGCCCTACAATGAGCAGTTCTTC; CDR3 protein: CSAREWPYNEQFF
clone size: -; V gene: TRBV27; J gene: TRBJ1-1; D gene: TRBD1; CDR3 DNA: TGTGCCACCATTTACAGGGGGCGAGCTTTCTTT; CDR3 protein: CATIYRGRAFF
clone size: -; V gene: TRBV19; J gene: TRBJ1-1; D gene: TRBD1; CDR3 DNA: TGTGCCAGTAGTATGGGACAGGGGAACACTGAAGCTTTCTTT; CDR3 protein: CASSMGQGNTEAFF
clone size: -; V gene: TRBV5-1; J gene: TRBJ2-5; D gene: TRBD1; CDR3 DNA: TGCGCCAGCACCTTTGGGACAGGGCGAGAGACCCAGTACTTC; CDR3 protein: CASTFGTGRETQYF
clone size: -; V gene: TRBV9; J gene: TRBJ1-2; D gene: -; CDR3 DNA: TGTGCCAGCAGCGGCAGATTGACAGGCACCTATGGCTACACCTTC; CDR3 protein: CASSGRLTGTYGYTF
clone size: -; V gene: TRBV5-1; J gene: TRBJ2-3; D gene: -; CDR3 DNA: TGCGCCAGCAGCTTGGCGCGTGGCGGGGGCACAGATACGCAGTATTTT; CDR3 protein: CASSLARGGGTDTQYF
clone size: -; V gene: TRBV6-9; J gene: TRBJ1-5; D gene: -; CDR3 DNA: TGTGCCAGGGGAGAGCAGCATCAGCCCCAGCATTTT; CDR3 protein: CARGEQHQPQHF
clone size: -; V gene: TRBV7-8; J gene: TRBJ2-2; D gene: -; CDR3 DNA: TGTGCCAGCAGCTTTGGACTAAACACCGGGGAGCTGTTTTTT; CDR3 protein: CASSFGLNTGELFF
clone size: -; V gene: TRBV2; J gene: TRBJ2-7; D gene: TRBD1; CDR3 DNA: TGTGCCAGCAGTGAAGCGAAAGCCGGGACAGAGGTTTACGAGCAGTACTTC; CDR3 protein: CASSEAKAGTEVYEQYF
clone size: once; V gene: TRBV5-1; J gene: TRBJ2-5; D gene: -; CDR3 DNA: TGCGCCAGCAGCTTCGATAGGAGGGGGCTTCAAGAGACCCAGTACTTC; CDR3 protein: CASSFDRRGLQETQYF
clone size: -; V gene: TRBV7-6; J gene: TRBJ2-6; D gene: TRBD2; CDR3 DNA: TGTGCCAGCAGCAGACTAGCGGGAAGCTCTGGGGCCAACGTCCTGACTTTC; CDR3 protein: CASSRLAGSSGANVLTF
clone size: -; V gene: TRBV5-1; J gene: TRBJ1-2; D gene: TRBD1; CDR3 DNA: TGCGCCAGCAGCACCCCCGGGACAGATGGAGGCTACACCTTC; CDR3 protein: CASSTPGTDGGYTF
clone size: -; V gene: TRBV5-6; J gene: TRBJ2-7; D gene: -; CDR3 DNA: TGTGCCAGCAGCTGGGGGGAACAAGAGCAGTACTTC; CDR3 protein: CASSWGEQEQYF
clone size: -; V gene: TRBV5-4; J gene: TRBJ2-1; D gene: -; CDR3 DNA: TGTGCCAGCAGCTTGGATTCTGAGGGCAATGAGCAGTTCTTC; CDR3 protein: CASSLDSEGNEQFF
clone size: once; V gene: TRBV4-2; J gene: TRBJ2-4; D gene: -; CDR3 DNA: TGTGCCAGCAGCCAAGAGAAACTAGCTAACATTCAGTACTTC; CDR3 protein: CASSQEKLANIQYF
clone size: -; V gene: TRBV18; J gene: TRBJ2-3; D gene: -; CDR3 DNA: TGTGCCAGCTCACCACAGGGGAACACAGATACGCAGTATTTT; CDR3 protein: CASSPQGNTDTQYF
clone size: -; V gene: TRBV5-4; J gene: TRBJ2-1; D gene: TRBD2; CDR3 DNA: TGTGCCAGCAACTTAGCGGGGGGTAATGAGCAGTTCTTC; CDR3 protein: CASNLAGGNEQFF
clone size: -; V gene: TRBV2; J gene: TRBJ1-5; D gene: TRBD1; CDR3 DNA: TGTGCCAGCAGTGAGGAGGGACAGGGTTTTGGGCCCCAGCATTTT; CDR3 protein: CASSEEGQGFGPQHF
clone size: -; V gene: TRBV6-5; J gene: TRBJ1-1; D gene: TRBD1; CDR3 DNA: TGTGCCAGCAGTCGGACAGGCGGCGCTGAGGCTTTCTTT; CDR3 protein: CASSRTGGAEAFF
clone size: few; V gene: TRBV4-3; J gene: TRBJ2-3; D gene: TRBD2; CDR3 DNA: TGCGCCAGCAGCCAAGAACTAGCGGGGGGCACAGATACGCAGTATTTT; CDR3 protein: CASSQELAGGTDTQYF